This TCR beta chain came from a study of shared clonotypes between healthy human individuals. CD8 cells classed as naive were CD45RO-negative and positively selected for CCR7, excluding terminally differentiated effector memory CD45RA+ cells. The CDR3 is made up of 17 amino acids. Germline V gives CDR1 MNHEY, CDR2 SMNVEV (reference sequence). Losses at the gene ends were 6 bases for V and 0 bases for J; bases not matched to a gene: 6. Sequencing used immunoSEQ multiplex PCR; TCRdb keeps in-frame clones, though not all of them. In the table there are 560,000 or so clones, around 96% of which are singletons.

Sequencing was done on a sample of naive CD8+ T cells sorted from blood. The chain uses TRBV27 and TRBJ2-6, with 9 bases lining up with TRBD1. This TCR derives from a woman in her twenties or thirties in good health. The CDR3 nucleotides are TGTGCCAGCAGAGCGACAGGGGGGGCCTCTGGGGCCAACGTCCTGACTTTC. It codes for CASRATGGASGANVLTF.